The next 20 T cell receptor beta chains were all read from a single sample in a study of T-cell reconstitution after alpha-beta-depleted transplantation in children. A TCRbeta library incorporating unique molecular identifiers was prepared. TCRdb redid the calling of the PCR reads with MiXCR, one entry per CDR3 protein. The sample has 490,000 or so distinct CDR3 sequences; around 13% are singletons. The material sequenced was PBMCs from the stem cell graft donor, taken from the stem cell graft. The receptor set was obtained from a human donor who donated a stem cell graft to a child with combined immunodeficiency.

Only a few counts were recorded for this clonotype. J is TRBJ2-3 and V is TRBV12-3 or TRBV12-4; D unresolved. Trimming stripped 6 bases from V and 2 bases from J, with 12 bases between. This CDR3 has 14 residues. DNA for the CDR3: TGTGCCAGCAGCCCCTGGTCCCTCACAGATACGCAGTATTTT. Translation: CASSPWSLTDTQYF.

In this sample, this clonotype turned up a few times. CDR3 region: CASSTSRGTYEQYF. CDR3 coding DNA: TGTGCCAGTAGTACATCCAGGGGAACCTACGAGCAGTACTTC. The chain links TRBV19 to TRBJ2-7, with a tentative D call TRBD1 (6 bases). Between the trimmed V and J ends, which lost 4 bases and 2 bases, there was a span of 12 bases. The CDR3 runs to 14 residues. CDR1 is LNHDA and CDR2 is SQIVND in the germline V gene (reference sequence).

Many counts were recorded for this clonotype. The genes are TRBV29-1 and TRBJ2-5, with TRBD2 as a possible D gene (5 bases). The germline CDR1 and CDR2 sequences are SQVTM and ANQGSEA. V lost 7 bases and J lost 2, with 14 bases in between. This CDR3 has 13 residues. The CDR3 sequence: CSAPLVGQETQYF. As DNA, the CDR3 is TGCAGCGCACCACTAGTCGGGCAAGAGACCCAGTACTTC. The complete variable domain, with remaining parts taken from reference TRBV29-1 and TRBJ2-5, reads SAVISQKPSRDICQRGTSLTIQCQVDSQVTMMFWYRQQPGQSLTLIATANQGSEATYESGFVIDKFPISRPNLTFSTLTVSNMSPEDSSIYLCSAPLVGQETQYFGPGTRLLVL.

This clonotype has ten or more counts. The genes are TRBV20-1 and TRBJ2-3; tentatively, D is TRBD1 or TRBD2 (5 bases each). The CDR3 spans 17 residues. Germline loops: CDR1 DFQATT, CDR2 SNEGSKA (reference sequence). The V end lost 1 base, the J end lost 2 bases, and 19 bases lay between the germline ends. The CDR3 protein is CSARGMIKPGTTDTQYF. CDR3 DNA sequence: TGCAGTGCTAGAGGGATGATAAAGCCGGGGACCACAGATACGCAGTATTTT.

V is TRBV24-1 and J is TRBJ2-5; D might be TRBD1 (6 bases). Germline CDR1 KGHDR, CDR2 SFDVKD. This CDR3 contains 14 residues. V was cut by 2 bases and J by 4 bases, with 10 bases left in between. The CDR3 DNA sequence: TGTGCCACCAGTGATTCACAGGGACGAGAGACCCAGTACTTC. Protein: CATSDSQGRETQYF.

The chain links TRBV27 to TRBJ1-5, with TRBD1 as a possible D gene (5 bases). In germline, CDR1 is MNHEY, CDR2 SMNVEV (reference sequence). This CDR3 has 17 amino acids. V dropped 0 bases and J dropped 0 bases, with 12 bases sitting between them. CDR3 sequence: CASSLSGPILSNQPQHF. CDR3 nucleotide sequence: TGTGCCAGCAGTTTATCGGGACCAATCCTTAGCAATCAGCCCCAGCATTTT.

This clonotype was detected once. A read error may be the cause here, since a much bigger clone is one base away. This rearrangement joins TRBV3-1 to TRBJ2-3; D is undetermined. The germline CDR1 and CDR2 sequences are LGHDT and YNNKEL (reference sequence). There are 13 residues in the CDR3. V lost 7 bases to trimming and J lost 6 bases, with 14 bases between them. The CDR3, as DNA: TGTGCCAGCACCACGGACCAGGTCGATACGCAGTATTTT. Amino acids: CASTTDQVDTQYF.

This clonotype was detected many times. The chain joins TRBV27 to TRBJ2-7; possible D gene TRBD2, 5 bases. CDR1 is MNHEY, CDR2 SMNVEV, per germline (reference sequence). The V end was cut by 3 bases, the J end by 3 bases, with 9 bases between. CDR3 length: 13 amino acids. CDR3 sequence: CASSLRGNYEQYF. DNA of the CDR3: TGTGCCAGCAGTTTGAGAGGGAACTACGAGCAGTACTTC.

V gene TRBV29-1 combines with J gene TRBJ2-4; D may be TRBD1 (7 bases). Trimming shortened V by 8 bases and J by 8 bases, and 34 bases separated the two germline ends. This CDR3 contains 18 residues. Germline V gene sequence: CDR1 SQVTM, CDR2 ANQGSEA. CDR3 sequence (DNA): TGCAGCCCCTCCCGGCCCCGGACAGGAGGGCGGCCTATTGACATTCAGTACTTC. The encoded protein is CSPSRPRTGGRPIDIQYF.

This clonotype was found a few times. The V gene is TRBV30, the J gene TRBJ2-2, with D unclear. V lost 0 bases and J 2 bases, leaving 7 bases between the germline ends. The CDR3 spans 14 residues. CDR1 is GTSNPN, CDR2 SVGIG, per germline (reference sequence). The CDR3: CAWSVTSNTGELFF. DNA for the CDR3: TGTGCCTGGAGTGTAACGAGTAACACCGGGGAGCTGTTTTTT.

This clonotype has only a few counts. V usage is TRBV11-2 and J usage is TRBJ2-5, with a weak D call TRBD1 (5 bases). This CDR3 has 15 residues. V lost 2 bases and J 2 bases, leaving 12 bases between the germline ends. Looked up from germline, CDR1 is SGHAT and CDR2 is FQNNGV. The CDR3 spells CASSLTGRDQETQYF. CDR3 sequence (DNA): TGTGCCAGCAGCTTAACTGGCAGGGATCAAGAGACCCAGTACTTC. Variable domain in full (rest from reference TRBV11-2 and TRBJ2-5): EAGVAQSPRYKIIEKRQSVAFWCNPISGHATLYWYQQILGQGPKLLIQFQNNGVVDDSQLPKDRFSAERLKGVDSTLKIQPAKLEDSAVYLCASSLTGRDQETQYFGPGTRLLVL.

Turning to this clonotype: Relative to the germline gene, one junction end is altered; a read error may explain this. J is TRBJ2-2 and V is TRBV7-9; D gene unclear. The CDR3 runs to 11 residues. Germline lookup yields CDR1 SEHNR and CDR2 FQNEAQ (reference sequence). CDR3 residues: CTSSLTGELFF. CDR3 coding DNA: TGTACCAGCAGCTTAACCGGGGAGCTGTTTTTT.

This sequence joins TRBV3-1 and TRBJ2-5, with unresolved D. CDR1 and CDR2 from the germline V gene are LGHDT and YNNKEL (reference sequence). This CDR3 is built from 16 residues. The V and J ends lost 4 bases and 3 bases respectively, with 18 bases between them. CDR3 sequence: CASSPLKTFYEETQYF. In DNA, the CDR3 is TGTGCCAGCAGCCCCCTAAAGACCTTTTACGAAGAGACCCAGTACTTC.

The table lists this clonotype with many counts. The genes are TRBV27 and TRBJ2-2; weak D call: TRBD1 (5 bases). The V end lost 6 bases, the J end lost 6 bases, and 14 bases lay between the germline ends. CDR1 is MNHEY, CDR2 SMNVEV, per germline (reference sequence). The CDR3 is 14 amino acids. The CDR3 DNA is TGTGCCAGCAGATGGGTAGGGGCCTCCGGGGAGCTGTTTTTT. It encodes CASRWVGASGELFF.

The V and J genes are TRBV25-1 and TRBJ2-7; TRBD1 matches 9 bases. CDR1 is MGHDK and CDR2 is SYGVNS in the germline V gene. This CDR3 has 15 residues. Unmatched junction bases numbered 10, after V lost 4 bases and J lost 6 bases. CDR3 residues: CASSGGTGSFGEQYF. In nucleotides, the CDR3 is TGTGCCAGCAGTGGAGGGACAGGGTCGTTTGGCGAGCAGTACTTC.

This clonotype was counted a few times. This chain joins TRBV9 and TRBJ2-3, with D maybe TRBD1 (6 bases). Germline loops: CDR1 SGDLS, CDR2 YYNGEE. V was trimmed by 4 bases and J by 1 base, leaving 16 bases between them. There are 16 residues in the CDR3. CDR3 loop: CASSNYRDVGTDTQYF. In DNA, the CDR3 is TGTGCCAGCAGCAATTACAGGGACGTCGGCACAGATACGCAGTATTTT. Supplemented by reference TRBV9 and TRBJ2-3, the full variable domain reads DSGVTQTPKHLITATGQRVTLRCSPRSGDLSVYWYQQSLDQGLQFLIQYYNGEERAKGNILERFSAQQFPDLHSELNLSSLELGDSALYFCASSNYRDVGTDTQYFGPGTRLTVL.

This chain connects TRBV15 to TRBJ2-5, with D unclear. The germline CDR1 and CDR2 sequences are LNHNV and YYDKDF (reference sequence). The CDR3 is 16 residues long. V was trimmed by 1 base and J by 0 bases, leaving 12 bases between them. The CDR3 is CATSRVPSAYQETQYF. CDR3 coding DNA: TGTGCCACCAGCAGAGTACCATCAGCCTACCAAGAGACCCAGTACTTC. Variable domain in full (rest from reference TRBV15 and TRBJ2-5): DAMVIQNPRYQVTQFGKPVTLSCSQTLNHNVMYWYQQKSSQAPKLLFHYYDKDFNNEADTPDNFQSRRPNTSFCFLDIRSPGLGDTAMYLCATSRVPSAYQETQYFGPGTRLLVL.

The J gene is TRBJ2-2, the V gene TRBV7-9, with a weak D call TRBD1 (5 bases). CDR1 and CDR2 (germline): SEHNR, FQNEAQ (reference sequence). The CDR3 has 16 amino acids. The germline V and J ends were trimmed by 1 base and 2 bases, with 11 bases remaining between them. CDR3 loop: CASSLGSGHNTGELFF. In DNA form, the CDR3 reads TGTGCCAGCAGCTTAGGTTCCGGACATAACACCGGGGAGCTGTTTTTT.

At least ten counts were recorded for this clonotype. The chain employs TRBV25-1 and TRBJ2-7; D gene ambiguous. The CDR3 totals 14 residues. V was shortened by 3 bases and J by 2 bases, with 11 bases between the two germline ends. CDR1 is MGHDK and CDR2 is SYGVNS in the germline V gene. The CDR3: CASSDGRFPYEQYF. CDR3 nucleotides: TGTGCCAGCAGTGATGGAAGGTTCCCCTACGAGCAGTACTTC.

The chain is built from TRBV5-4 and TRBJ1-1, with D unclear. Germline V gene sequence: CDR1 SGHNT, CDR2 YYREEE (reference sequence). Trimming left V 2 bases short and J 1 base short, with 12 bases between. This CDR3 region has 15 residues. CDR3 in amino acids: CASSLKVHRNTEAFF. The CDR3 region has the DNA TGTGCCAGCAGCTTAAAGGTCCATAGGAACACTGAAGCTTTCTTT. The whole variable domain, remainder taken from reference TRBV5-4 and TRBJ1-1, is ETGVTQSPTHLIKTRGQQVTLRCSSQSGHNTVSWYQQALGQGPQFIFQYYREEENGRGNFPPRFSGLQFPNYSSELNVNALELDDSALYLCASSLKVHRNTEAFFGQGTRLTVV.